The clone carrying this T cell receptor (beta chain) was seen at least ten times. Amplified material comprised TCR beta CDR3 regions derived from RNA transcripts. First-round RT-PCR employed HTBI primers, with a second-round multiplex PCR after it. TCRdb re-called the multiplex PCR reads with MiXCR, one entry per CDR3 protein. The table records roughly 350,000 distinct CDR3 sequences, about 18% of them present only once. This sample stems from a study of Graves' ophthalmopathy and Graves' hyperthyroidism. CDR1 and CDR2 (germline): SGHVS, FNYEAQ. V was shortened by 11 bases and J by 0 bases, with 8 bases between the two germline ends. The CDR3 totals 11 residues. The diagnosis was founded upon clinical symptoms, serum thyroxine, TRAb, thyroid ultrasound and orbital computed tomography. Someone took the PBMCs out of about 9.7 ml of fresh peripheral blood.

The sample was peripheral blood. The gene calls are TRBV7-6 and TRBJ2-7; no firm D call. The TCR comes from an adult woman with stable Graves' hyperthyroidism. The chain's CDR3 is CAPTFSYEQYF. The DNA of the CDR3 is TGTGCCCCTACTTTCTCCTACGAGCAGTACTTC.